The rows below give T cell receptor beta chains drawn from one sample of a study of post-analysis software for immune sequencing data. TCRdb ran MiXCR on the PCR reads and lists one entry per CDR3 protein. Found here are roughly 700,000 distinct CDR3 sequences, approximately 30% of them singletons; the top ten hold roughly 0.57%. Source material: blood. Receptors originate from a girl aged 10 to 17 with multiple sclerosis. CDR3s include the opening cysteine and the closing phenylalanine or tryptophan. The D gene is left open where the match is weak. Only some rows state a clone size, as once, few, many or a class for expanded clones.

j_gene | d_gene | abundance | v_gene | len | CDR3aa | CDR3nt
TRBJ2-5 | - | - | TRBV20-1 | 14 | CSAHSPRAGETQYF | TGCAGTGCCCATTCCCCGAGGGCAGGGGAGACCCAGTACTTC
TRBJ2-5 | - | few | TRBV14 | 17 | CASSLRSAAKGGETQYF | TGTGCCAGCAGCCTACGGTCGGCCGCCAAGGGGGGAGAGACCCAGTACTTC
TRBJ1-6 | - | - | TRBV2 | 12 | CASRRTNSPLHF | TGTGCCAGCAGAAGGACCAATTCACCCCTCCACTTT
TRBJ2-5 | TRBD1 | - | TRBV4-3 | 17 | CASSQEESDRGLGEQYF | TGCGCCAGCAGCCAAGAGGAGTCGGACAGGGGGCTGGGGGAGCAGTACTTC
TRBJ2-5 | TRBD2 | - | TRBV20-1 | 16 | CSARSSSGGDQETQYF | TGCAGTGCTAGATCATCTAGCGGGGGGGACCAAGAGACCCAGTACTTC
TRBJ2-2 | TRBD2 | - | TRBV7-2 | 16 | CASSGRLAGGTGELFF | TGTGCCAGCAGCGGCAGACTAGCGGGTGGCACCGGGGAGCTGTTTTTT
TRBJ1-2 | - | few | TRBV20-1 | 13 | CSVRDRTNYGYTF | TGCAGTGTCCGGGACCGTACAAACTATGGCTACACCTTC
TRBJ1-4 | - | - | TRBV5-1 | 15 | CASSLIPTTNEKLFF | TGCGCCAGCAGCTTGATCCCGACAACTAATGAAAAACTGTTTTTT
TRBJ2-5 | - | few | TRBV28 | 17 | CASSPLRQAQAGETQYF | TGTGCCAGCAGTCCTCTTAGACAGGCCCAGGCAGGAGAGACCCAGTACTTC
TRBJ2-7 | TRBD1 | few | TRBV20-1 | 13 | CSVTETGPYEQYF | TGCAGTGTGACCGAGACAGGGCCCTACGAGCAGTACTTC
TRBJ1-1 | TRBD1 | - | TRBV7-9 | 13 | CASSGQGVYEVFF | TGTGCCAGCAGTGGACAGGGTGTCTATGAAGTTTTCTTT
TRBJ2-5 | - | - | TRBV4-3 | 14 | CASSQDHGVDEQYF | TGCGCCAGCAGCCAAGATCATGGGGTAGATGAGCAGTACTTC
TRBJ2-3 | TRBD1 | few | TRBV6-1 | 15 | CASTLDRGHTDTQYF | TGTGCCAGCACTTTGGACAGGGGTCACACAGATACGCAGTATTTT
TRBJ2-1 | - | - | TRBV7-2 | 14 | CASSSPTTRNEQFF | TGTGCCAGCAGCTCACCGACTACTCGCAATGAGCAGTTCTTC
TRBJ2-1 | TRBD2 | - | TRBV7-2 | 19 | CASSPRILAVPSSYNEQFF | TGTGCCAGCAGCCCCCGTATCCTAGCGGTTCCAAGCTCCTACAATGAGCAGTTCTTC
TRBJ1-1 | - | few | TRBV29-1 | 13 | CSADLSGGTEAFF | TGCAGCGCCGACCTCAGTGGTGGCACTGAAGCTTTCTTT
TRBJ2-3 | - | few | TRBV10-3 | 14 | CAISERVSTDTQYF | TGTGCCATCAGTGAGAGGGTTAGCACAGATACGCAGTATTTT
TRBJ1-1 | - | - | TRBV20-1 | 16 | CSARDVFPAGRTEAFF | TGCAGTGCTAGAGATGTCTTTCCGGCAGGGCGAACTGAAGCTTTCTTT
TRBJ1-4 | - | - | TRBV28 | 13 | CASSPGPREKLFF | TGTGCCAGCAGTCCAGGACCTAGGGAAAAACTGTTTTTT
TRBJ2-1 | TRBD2 | - | TRBV20-1 | 18 | CSARDFFPEGGPGNEQFF | TGCAGTGCTAGAGATTTTTTTCCAGAGGGAGGGCCGGGAAATGAGCAGTTCTTC
TRBJ2-1 | - | - | TRBV7-9 | 11 | CASSLLSEQFF | TGTGCCAGCAGCTTACTAAGCGAGCAGTTCTTC
TRBJ2-5 | TRBD2 | - | TRBV20-1 | 14 | CSAREAGGPQTQYF | TGCAGTGCTAGAGAGGCGGGGGGGCCCCAGACCCAGTACTTC
TRBJ2-5 | - | - | TRBV28 | 11 | CAIRSIETQYF | TGTGCCATCAGAAGCATCGAGACCCAGTACTTC
TRBJ1-1 | TRBD1 | - | TRBV29-1 | 14 | CSGGQGGMNTEAFF | TGCAGCGGGGGACAGGGTGGGATGAACACTGAAGCTTTCTTT
TRBJ1-2 | - | - | TRBV5-1 | 15 | CASSMDSLGNYGYTF | TGCGCCAGCAGCATGGACAGCTTGGGGAACTATGGCTACACCTTC
TRBJ2-6 | - | - | TRBV5-1 | 17 | CASSLEVQAPGANVWTF | TGCGCCAGCAGCTTGGAGGTGCAGGCCCCTGGGGCCAACGTCTGGACTTTC
TRBJ2-1 | TRBD2 | - | TRBV3-1 | 16 | CASSQGLAGGYDEQFF | TGTGCCAGCAGCCAAGGGCTAGCGGGAGGGTACGATGAGCAGTTCTTC
TRBJ1-2 | TRBD1 | - | TRBV29-1 | 12 | CSVVGGGGGYTF | TGCAGCGTCGTAGGGGGCGGGGGAGGCTACACCTTC
TRBJ2-3 | TRBD2 | - | TRBV4-2 | 16 | CASSPITSGGTDTQYF | TGTGCCAGCAGCCCTATCACTAGCGGGGGAACAGATACGCAGTATTTT
TRBJ1-5 | - | - | TRBV6-5 | 14 | CASSKRRGDQPQHF | TGTGCCAGCAGCAAGAGGCGAGGAGATCAGCCCCAGCATTTT
TRBJ2-1 | - | - | TRBV29-1 | 13 | CSSRGSAYNEQFF | TGCAGTTCTAGGGGGAGCGCCTACAATGAGCAGTTCTTC
TRBJ2-5 | - | - | TRBV12-3/TRBV12-4 | 17 | CASSLGVTRTYEETQYF | TGTGCCAGCAGTTTAGGGGTGACAAGGACTTACGAAGAGACCCAGTACTTC
TRBJ2-1 | - | - | TRBV7-2 | 14 | CASSLGLAGMEQFF | TGTGCCAGCAGCTTAGGGTTAGCAGGTATGGAGCAGTTCTTC
TRBJ2-1 | TRBD1 | few | TRBV29-1 | 13 | CSALTGSPFEQFF | TGCAGCGCCCTGACAGGGAGCCCCTTCGAGCAGTTCTTC
TRBJ2-3 | - | - | TRBV5-8 | 15 | CASSLIRTHTDTQYF | TGTGCCAGCAGCTTGATTCGGACACATACAGATACGCAGTATTTT
TRBJ2-1 | TRBD1 | few | TRBV11-2 | 17 | CASSRERTGGVGHEQFF | TGTGCCAGCAGCCGGGAACGAACAGGGGGCGTGGGTCATGAGCAGTTCTTC
TRBJ1-6 | - | - | TRBV29-1 | 11 | CSVGCSAPLHF | TGCAGCGTTGGTTGTTCGGCACCCCTCCACTTT
TRBJ1-1 | - | - | TRBV25-1 | 13 | CASSVGIRTEAFF | TGTGCCAGCAGTGTTGGGATCCGGACTGAAGCTTTCTTT
TRBJ2-1 | TRBD1 | few | TRBV2 | 13 | CASTRGPWDEQFF | TGTGCCAGCACCAGGGGGCCGTGGGATGAGCAGTTCTTC
TRBJ2-1 | - | few | TRBV5-1 | 15 | CASSLDRVSYNEQFF | TGCGCCAGCAGCTTGGACAGGGTCTCCTACAATGAGCAGTTCTTC
TRBJ2-3 | - | - | TRBV4-2 | 16 | CASSPRARGTTDTQYF | TGTGCCAGCAGCCCTCGGGCTAGGGGGACCACAGATACGCAGTATTTT
TRBJ2-5 | TRBD1 | few | TRBV12-3/TRBV12-4 | 17 | CASSTGQGGAGQETQYF | TGTGCCAGCAGCACGGGACAGGGGGGGGCAGGACAAGAGACCCAGTACTTC